The clone carrying this TCR beta chain has only a few counts. This sample stems from a study of OX40 agonist ivuxolimab in advanced cancers. Study details: Cancers in dose escalation were hepatocellular, melanoma, renal cell and head and neck.

The V gene's germline CDR1 is LGHNA and CDR2 YSLEER. Between the trimmed V and J ends, which lost 0 bases and 0 bases, there was a span of 12 bases. This CDR3 spans 16 amino acids. Any history of autoimmune disease or systemic immunosuppression disqualified patients. Sequencing used immunoSEQ multiplex PCR; TCRdb keeps in-frame clones, though not all of them. The data hold 90,000 to 150,000 clones, with 80% to 90% observed a single time. The sequence derives from an adult with an advanced solid tumor such as melanoma, head and neck, liver or kidney cancer. This specimen consisted of CD4+ or CD8+ T cells sorted from blood, obtained in a trial of the OX40 agonist ivuxolimab. This chain connects TRBV4-3 to TRBJ2-7; possibly TRBD1 or TRBD2 for D (5 bases each). In DNA, the CDR3 is TGCGCCAGCAGCCAAGATACGTGGGGGAGCTCCTACGAGCAGTACTTC. It encodes CASSQDTWGSSYEQYF.